This TCR beta chain was identified in a study of tumor-infiltrating lymphocytes in primary liver carcinoma (dated by TCRdb to about 2017). Study-wide context: Of the five patients (three men and two women, aged 30 to 69 years), four had hepatocellular carcinoma and one had combined HCC and intrahepatic cholangiocarcinoma. The study combined TCRbeta repertoire sequencing, expression microarrays and whole-exome sequencing across five regions of each liver tumor, with adjacent normal tissue and blood. Each sample produced about 3.5 to 8 million productive TCRbeta reads, and read depth showed no significant difference between tissue types. The tumors of the five patients were staged as T1-T3 N0M0, with maximum diameters ranging from roughly 4 to 10 cm. A total of approximately 35 specimens from 5 patients, comprising some 25 tumor regions, 5 adjacent noncancerous liver tissues and 5 peripheral blood samples, were covered by TCRbeta repertoire sequencing. Repertoires from technical replicates were highly reproducible, with mean shared-clone rates roughly 0.87 and correlation coefficients above 0.98. Overall results and qualifications from the work: The top 250 clones accounted for a significantly greater share of the repertoire in tumors than in blood (p = 0.039). With just four or five patients in the study, the authors point out that the findings should be validated in a larger study. Repertoire overlap was higher between tumor regions (mean roughly 35%) than tumor-adjacent (approximately 17%) or tumor-blood (approximately 14%) pairs, consistent with antigen-driven expansion. Only the TCR beta chain was sequenced, so true repertoire diversity is likely underestimated because unpaired alpha chains were not captured. Because the samples were bulk and unsorted, CD4+ and CD8+ T cell repertoires could not be compared.

The CDR3 has 14 amino acids, counting the end cysteine and phenylalanine. Of all the DNA, just the CDR3 is kept, 42 bases in frame from base 1. From the germline V gene, CDR1 is MNHNS and CDR2 is SASEGT. A constant-region primer and ProtoScript II reverse transcriptase were used to reverse-transcribe TCRbeta-specific cDNA from around 480 ng total RNA. Construction of the TCRbeta libraries relied on three nested rounds of multiplex PCR, following a slightly modified ARM-PCR procedure. The first two PCR rounds used multiplex TRBV1-TRBV30 forward primers with a Cbeta reverse primer, each for about 9 cycles. Sample barcodes and Illumina adapters were added in a final 25-cycle PCR using Deep VentR polymerase. Before sequencing, amplicons between 200 and 500 bp were purified from gel using a QIAquick gel extraction kit. An Illumina HiSeq 2500 was used to sequence the TCRbeta amplicons with 250-bp paired-end reads. On the study's bioinformatics: Quality trimming of reads was performed with Trimmomatic v0.33, and paired reads were merged with FLASH v1.2.11 so that full CDR3 sequences could be recovered. MiGEC v1.2.1b assigned V, D and J germline segments to the rearranged TCRbeta sequences. Clonotype statistics and Shannon-Wiener diversity indices were calculated with VDJtools v1.0.0. Except for diversity analysis, only each sample's 250 most abundant clonotypes were used in subsequent analyses to reduce sampling bias. TCRdb reprocessed the public reads (quality trimming at Q25 with fastp, clone calling with MiXCR) and kept in-frame beta chains. Every entry covers one CDR3 protein and lists the most common genes and DNA from its rows. The V and J calls here are based on TCRdb, not the publication. The sample table lists 90,000 to 150,000 distinct CDR3 sequences, under 70% of them with a count of one. The top ten clonotypes cover 8% to 9% of the sample.

Note on this clonotype: Its antigen is not yet known. At one end the junction does not follow the germline gene, possibly because of a read error.

Total RNA and DNA were co-extracted without cell sorting from 20-30 mg of bulk tissue using the AllPrep DNA/RNA mini kit. About 5 patients with histopathologically diagnosed primary liver carcinoma underwent surgical resection in China between late 2015 and March 2016. At the time of sampling, the patients were treatment-naive and had chronic HBV infection. Each fresh piece of tumor and adjacent tissue was cut in two, with one half stored in RNAlater at -80 degrees C and the other half sent for histology. The receptor was isolated from a woman between 55 and 75 years old with primary liver carcinoma and hepatitis B virus infection. Sequencing was carried out using tumor-adjacent normal liver tissue. Recombination connected TRBV6-1 to TRBJ1-1, with the D gene not clear enough to name. The bases read TGTGCTAGCAGTGAACCAGCCGGGAACACTGAAGATTTCTTT. Translated, this gives CASSEPAGNTEDFF.